This entry features one TCR beta chain sequence. This may be a read error: a much more frequent sequence differs by one nucleotide. V was pared by 7 bases and J by 2 bases, with 17 bases between. The CDR3 covers 15 residues. The germline CDR1 and CDR2 sequences are MNHEY and SMNVEV (reference sequence). The evidence that diagnosis relied on was clinical symptoms, serum thyroxine, TRAb, thyroid ultrasound and orbital computed tomography. The record originates from a study of Graves' ophthalmopathy and Graves' hyperthyroidism. Amplified material comprised TCR beta CDR3 regions derived from RNA transcripts. Following a first-round RT-PCR that used HTBI primers, a second-round multiplex PCR was carried out. TCRdb re-derived calls from the multiplex PCR reads in MiXCR, one entry per CDR3 protein. The profile covers under 350,000 distinct CDR3 sequences, with under 20% appearing a single time and about 12% taken by the ten largest.

This rearrangement joins TRBV27 to TRBJ2-5, with a weak D call TRBD2 (5 bases). Sequencing was carried out using peripheral blood. The sequence came from an adult man with Graves' ophthalmopathy. CDR3 loop: CASMQAEGWQETQYF. The CDR3, as DNA: TGTGCCAGCATGCAAGCGGAAGGCTGGCAAGAGACCCAGTACTTC.